Listed here is a single TCR beta chain. Its antigen is unidentified. These data come from a study of T cell responses to AZD1222 COVID-19 vaccine. V shed 4 bases and J shed 3 bases, with 15 bases lying between them. Germline V gives CDR1 MDHEN, CDR2 SYDVKM. The CDR3 has 16 residues. Study-wide findings and caveats: The peak T cell response came first, and repertoires were sampled only after it. Reportedly, nearly half the spike-specific TCRs target unmutated variant regions. Most donors were white British and more were female, and clonal diversity was possibly underestimated.

The assay was immunoSEQ multiplex PCR, and TCRdb's table has in-frame clones only and misses some. Among around 150,000 clones listed, 80% to 95% were seen once. The rearrangement uses TRBV28 and TRBJ1-4, with D unclear. This specimen was peripheral blood, taken on day 0 of AZD1222 vaccination. The TCR sequence derives from an adult in good health. Written as DNA, the CDR3 is TGTGCCAGCAGTTCCCCCGGACGGAGTTCTAATGAAAAACTGTTTTTT. It is translated as CASSSPGRSSNEKLFF.